This entry lists 26 T cell receptor beta chains sequenced from one sample in a study of spatial heterogeneity in lung cancer. For these TCRs, the target antigens are not known. Regarding time point: sample taken at primary tumor resection. TCRdb analysed the 5' RACE reads with MiXCR anew, one entry per CDR3 protein. The table includes a few thousand distinct CDR3 sequences, 6% to 9% detected once. The study, taken as a whole, reports: Expanded intratumoral alpha and beta TCR counts tracked tumor mutation counts.

This sample comprised lung tumor tissue, obtained at surgery. These receptors were collected from a male donor with early-stage non-small cell lung cancer.

By share, this clonotype counts as medium-sized. The gene calls are TRBV7-3 and TRBJ1-1; no definite D call. CDR1 is SGHTA, CDR2 FQGTGA, per germline. The ends were cut back, 7 bases at V and 0 bases at J, with 15 bases in the middle. The CDR3 loop spans 15 amino acids. As DNA, the CDR3 is TGTGCCAGCAAGCCCGACTTCCGATTGAACACTGAAGCTTTCTTT. Protein: CASKPDFRLNTEAFF.

This clonotype is medium-sized in the sample. The chain joins TRBV24-1 to TRBJ2-1; no firm D call. Germline V gene data show CDR1 as KGHDR and CDR2 as SFDVKD. The CDR3 is 11 residues long. The germline V and J ends were trimmed by 12 bases and 5 bases, with 10 bases remaining between them. The CDR3 protein is CAPDRNNEQFF. In DNA, the CDR3 is TGTGCCCCCGACCGTAACAATGAGCAGTTCTTC.

This clonotype was detected ten times or more. V usage is TRBV6-5 and J usage is TRBJ2-2; perhaps TRBD1 as D (6 bases). V was pared by 4 bases and J by 5 bases, with 14 bases between. This CDR3 region has 15 residues. The germline V gene has CDR1 MNHEY and CDR2 SVGAGI. This chain's CDR3 is CASSSAGDPTGELFF. In DNA, the CDR3 is TGTGCCAGCAGTTCAGCAGGGGACCCGACCGGGGAGCTGTTTTTT.

This clonotype was observed at least ten times. The gene calls are TRBV9 and TRBJ2-3; D is undetermined. The CDR3 loop spans 14 amino acids. The germline CDR1 and CDR2 sequences are SGDLS and YYNGEE. The ends were cut back, 2 bases at V and 2 bases at J, with 9 bases in the middle. This CDR3 is CASSVNGYTDTQYF. CDR3 coding DNA: TGTGCCAGCAGCGTGAACGGGTACACAGATACGCAGTATTTT.

The genes are TRBV29-1 and TRBJ2-1, with 10 positions matching TRBD2. The CDR3 sequence is 15 residues long. Trimming at V came to 7 bases and at J to 6 bases, leaving 12 bases not matched to a gene. Germline CDR1 is SQVTM and CDR2 is ANQGSEA. Here the CDR3 reads CSAGRGSSGSNEQFF. The CDR3 bases are TGCAGCGCTGGGAGGGGGTCTAGCGGGAGCAATGAGCAGTTCTTC.

In its sample, this clonotype ranks as medium-sized. CDR3 DNA: TGTGCCAGCAGCGTAGGAATACGGGAGGGCCGCGACGAGCAGTACTTC. Protein: CASSVGIREGRDEQYF. The chain joins TRBV9 to TRBJ2-7; 8 nucleotides agree with TRBD2. CDR3 length equals 16 residues. V was pared by 0 bases and J by 5 bases, with 10 bases of the junction left unmatched. Germline-derived CDR1 and CDR2 are SGDLS and YYNGEE.

This clonotype showed up many times. The chain recombines TRBV3-1 with TRBJ2-7; D gene uncertain. CDR1 and CDR2 from the germline V gene are LGHDT and YNNKEL (reference sequence). This CDR3 is 12 amino acids long. Trimming removed 5 bases from V and 0 bases from J, with 5 bases in between. The CDR3 bases are TGTGCCAGCAGCAGTTACTCCTACGAGCAGTACTTC. This translates into CASSSYSYEQYF.

This clonotype was counted many times. The V call is TRBV11-1, the J call TRBJ2-5; TRBD1 agrees at 12 bases. Losses at the gene ends were 6 bases for V and 4 bases for J; bases not matched to a gene: 6. Germline V gives CDR1 SGHAT, CDR2 FQDESV (reference sequence). This CDR3 comprises 15 residues. CDR3 in amino acids: CASRSRDRGRETQYF. CDR3 bases: TGTGCCAGCAGAAGCCGGGACAGGGGGCGAGAGACCCAGTACTTC.

This clonotype occurred many times. The V gene is TRBV15, the J gene TRBJ2-2, with D possibly called TRBD1 or TRBD2 (5 bases each). V was pared by 5 bases and J by 3 bases, with 22 bases between. The CDR3 runs to 18 residues. CDR1 is LNHNV, CDR2 YYDKDF, per germline (reference sequence). The CDR3 loop is CATSSGRAVAGYTGELFF. For the CDR3, the DNA is TGTGCCACCAGCTCAGGTCGAGCGGTGGCAGGGTACACCGGGGAGCTGTTTTTT.

The chain combines TRBV12-3 or TRBV12-4 with TRBJ2-7, with TRBD1 identical over 8 bases. V trimming: 5 bases; J trimming: 11 bases; junction bases outside the gene matches: 11. This CDR3 region has 13 residues. CDR3 protein: CASSLMRQGLKYF. Written as DNA, the CDR3 is TGTGCCAGCAGTCTTATGAGACAGGGGTTAAAGTACTTC.

In its sample, this clonotype is medium-sized (0.01 to 0.1%). V gene TRBV7-6 combines with J gene TRBJ2-7; no definite D call. The V end lost 0 bases, the J end lost 6 bases, and 9 bases lay between the germline ends. The CDR3 covers 13 residues. Germline lookup yields CDR1 SGHVS and CDR2 FNYEAQ. This CDR3 is CASSLAITSEQYF. The CDR3 nucleotides read TGTGCCAGCAGCTTAGCAATAACCAGCGAGCAGTACTTC.

The genes are TRBV6-5 and TRBJ1-1; D not resolved. This CDR3 region has 13 residues. The V end was cut by 4 bases, the J end by 0 bases, with 6 bases between. Per germline, CDR1 MNHEY and CDR2 SVGAGI. CDR3 DNA sequence: TGTGCCAGCAGTTCCCAGGTGAACACTGAAGCTTTCTTT. It translates to CASSSQVNTEAFF.

This clonotype was recorded many times. The chain couples TRBV28 to TRBJ2-3; D is tentatively TRBD1 or TRBD2 (5 bases each). This CDR3 has 14 residues. Germline V gives CDR1 MDHEN, CDR2 SYDVKM. The ends were cut back, 8 bases at V and 2 bases at J, with 14 bases in the middle. CDR3: CASLNGGFTDTQYF. CDR3 DNA sequence: TGTGCCAGCCTCAATGGGGGTTTCACAGATACGCAGTATTTT.

In this sample, this clonotype turned up many times. The V and J genes are TRBV20-1 and TRBJ2-3; the match to TRBD2 covers 9 bases. Germline loops: CDR1 DFQATT, CDR2 SNEGSKA (reference sequence). V was clipped by 3 bases and J by 3 bases; unmatched bases: 7. The CDR3 has 15 amino acids. CDR3 in amino acids: CSASLGGGATDTQYF. CDR3 DNA: TGCAGTGCTAGCTTGGGCGGGGGGGCGACAGATACGCAGTATTTT.

The sample holds many counts of this clonotype. V usage is TRBV5-6 and J usage is TRBJ2-7, with D possibly matching TRBD2 (5 bases). Germline CDR1 is SGHDT and CDR2 is YYEEEE. V shed 2 bases and J shed 6 bases, with 9 bases lying between them. This CDR3 comprises 12 residues. CDR3 coding DNA: TGTGCCAGCAGCTTCGGACTTGCCGAGCAGTACTTC. Its protein is CASSFGLAEQYF.

This clonotype qualifies as medium-sized. The chain combines TRBV6-2 or TRBV6-3 with TRBJ1-1; D uncertain. Trimming took 6 bases from V and 5 from J, leaving 7 bases between them. This CDR3 has 11 amino acids. Germline CDR1 and CDR2: MNHEY and SVGEGT. As DNA, the CDR3 is TGTGCCAGCAGGCGTCAGACTGAAGCTTTCTTT. Translation: CASRRQTEAFF.

At least ten counts were recorded for this clonotype. A much larger clone sits a single nucleotide away, making a read error possible. This chain connects TRBV6-1 to TRBJ2-7, with a possible D match to TRBD2 (6 bases). CDR3 size: 12 residues. The germline gives CDR1 MNHNS, CDR2 SASEGT. DNA for the CDR3: TGTACCAGCAGTGAAGCCGGCGGGAAGCAGTACTTC. Its protein is CTSSEAGGKQYF.

Within the sample, this clonotype is medium-sized (0.01 to 0.1%). The gene calls are TRBV2 and TRBJ2-5; D not resolved. The CDR3 sequence is 14 residues long. The germline V gene encodes CDR1 SNHLY and CDR2 FYNNEI. V was pared by 6 bases and J by 4 bases, with 15 bases between. The CDR3 spells CASRPLLGGETQYF. DNA for the CDR3: TGTGCCAGCAGACCCCTGCTAGGCGGAGAGACCCAGTACTTC.

By proportion, this clonotype is medium-sized. The chain carries TRBV6-5 and TRBJ2-5, with 8 bases identical to TRBD2. CDR1 and CDR2 from the germline V gene are MNHEY and SVGAGI. The CDR3 spans 16 residues. Trimming at V came to 0 bases and at J to 0 bases, leaving 3 bases not matched to a gene. The DNA for the CDR3 is TGTGCCAGCAGTTACTCGGTACTAGCGGACCAAGAGACCCAGTACTTC. This gives the protein CASSYSVLADQETQYF.

This clonotype was detected many times. In DNA, the CDR3 is TGCAGTGCTGGATATCTAGCGGGGGGCCTATTAATCTCCTACGAGCAGTACTTC. This gives the protein CSAGYLAGGLLISYEQYF. The chain is built from TRBV20-1 and TRBJ2-7, with 11 bases identical to TRBD2. Germline V gives CDR1 DFQATT, CDR2 SNEGSKA (reference sequence). The CDR3 covers 18 residues. The ends lost 5 bases at V and 0 bases at J; junction bases unmatched: 15.

There are many counts of this clonotype. The CDR3 loop is CASSSDRGKGGYTF. The CDR3 DNA is TGTGCCAGCAGTTCCGACAGGGGGAAAGGCGGCTACACCTTC. V usage is TRBV6-5 and J usage is TRBJ1-2, with 9 nucleotides matching TRBD1. The V segment lost 4 bases and the J segment 8 bases; nucleotides outside the gene matches: 8. The CDR3 spans 14 residues. Germline V gene sequence: CDR1 MNHEY, CDR2 SVGAGI.

In this sample, this clonotype turned up many times. The chain is built from TRBV23-1 and TRBJ1-5, with 11 bases aligning to TRBD1. TRBV23-1 is classed as an ORF, of uncertain function. J gave up 4 bases and V 2 bases, and 13 bases lay outside the gene matches. The CDR3 is made up of 19 amino acids. CDR3 DNA sequence: TGCGCCAGCAGTCAAGGACAGGGGGCAAGGAGGGTTAGGAATCAGCCCCAGCATTTT. It specifies CASSQGQGARRVRNQPQHF.

This clonotype was counted at least ten times. The CDR3 DNA follows: TGCAGTGCTAGGAAGCCCGGAGGGAACACTGAAGCTTTCTTT. As protein: CSARKPGGNTEAFF. The chain couples TRBV20-1 to TRBJ1-1; no definite D call. Trimming took off 3 bases at V and 1 base at J, with 12 bases between the two ends. Germline V gives CDR1 DFQATT, CDR2 SNEGSKA (reference sequence). This CDR3 is 14 amino acids long.

Within the sample, this clonotype is large (0.1 to 1%). The chain couples TRBV20-1 to TRBJ2-2; D gene uncertain. The CDR3 covers 17 residues. Between the trimmed V and J ends, which lost 0 bases and 0 bases, there was a span of 14 bases. CDR1 is DFQATT, CDR2 SNEGSKA, per germline (reference sequence). CDR3 DNA: TGCAGTGCTAGAGAAGAAGTAAGGGAATCGAACACCGGGGAGCTGTTTTTT. It encodes CSAREEVRESNTGELFF.

The rearrangement uses TRBV4-2 and TRBJ2-3; D is perhaps TRBD1 or TRBD2 (6 bases each). Trimming removed 3 bases from V and 3 bases from J, with 16 bases in between. Germline V gene data show CDR1 as LGHNA and CDR2 as YNFKEQ. This CDR3 is 16 amino acids long. The CDR3 protein is CASSQGGVGQTDTQYF. The CDR3 nucleotides read TGTGCCAGCAGCCAGGGGGGCGTGGGGCAGACAGATACGCAGTATTTT.

A few counts support this clonotype. The rearrangement uses TRBV20-1 and TRBJ2-5, with TRBD2 identical over 8 bases. Germline CDR1 DFQATT, CDR2 SNEGSKA (reference sequence). The CDR3 extends over 15 amino acids. With 1 base clipped from V and 4 bases from J, the junction kept 8 bases outside the gene matches. The CDR3 DNA reads TGCAGTGCTAGAGGTCCGGGACTAGGTGTAGAGACCCAGTACTTC. Amino acids: CSARGPGLGVETQYF.